The rows below give T cell receptor beta chains drawn from one sample of a study of beta chain features in type 1 diabetes. Only in-frame clones appear in the TCRdb table, and some are missing; sequencing was by immunoSEQ multiplex PCR. This table has 140,000 to 150,000 clones, under 60% appearing once. Material for sequencing was Tregs from blood. Receptors originate from a man aged 18 to 30 in good health. Both conserved end residues are part of each CDR3. D genes are given only for firm matches. Expanded clones get a size class; other rows say once, few or many, or leave the size out.

d_call: .
v_call: TRBV4-1
clone_size: .
j_call: TRBJ2-3
cdr3_nt: TGCGCCAGCAGCCCTTGGGGGGAGACAGATACGCAGTATTTT
cdr3_aa: CASSPWGETDTQYF

d_call: TRBD1
v_call: TRBV29-1
clone_size: .
j_call: TRBJ1-2
cdr3_nt: TGCAGCGTTGTGGGACAGGGGGCTGGAGGCTACACCTTC
cdr3_aa: CSVVGQGAGGYTF

d_call: .
v_call: TRBV27
clone_size: .
j_call: TRBJ2-3
cdr3_nt: TGTGCCAGCAGTTTAATCGGACACCTGCAGGATACGCAGTATTTT
cdr3_aa: CASSLIGHLQDTQYF

d_call: .
v_call: TRBV7-7
clone_size: few
j_call: TRBJ2-1
cdr3_nt: TGTGCTAGCAGCTTGTGGTGGCATGAGCAGTTCTTC
cdr3_aa: CASSLWWHEQFF

d_call: .
v_call: TRBV9
clone_size: few
j_call: TRBJ2-1
cdr3_nt: TGTGCCAGCAGCGTAGATCGACAGATAAGCTACAATGAGCAGTTCTTC
cdr3_aa: CASSVDRQISYNEQFF

d_call: TRBD1
v_call: TRBV6-5
clone_size: .
j_call: TRBJ1-1
cdr3_nt: TGTGCCAGCACCCAGGACAGGGGATGGACTGAAGCTTTCTTT
cdr3_aa: CASTQDRGWTEAFF

d_call: TRBD2
v_call: TRBV6-5
clone_size: .
j_call: TRBJ2-7
cdr3_nt: TGTGCCAGCGAAGGGACTAGCGGCTCCTACGAGCAGTACTTC
cdr3_aa: CASEGTSGSYEQYF

d_call: .
v_call: TRBV7-2
clone_size: .
j_call: TRBJ2-7
cdr3_nt: TGTGCCAGCAGCCTAAACTGGGGGCGCCCCTACGAGCAGTACTTC
cdr3_aa: CASSLNWGRPYEQYF

d_call: TRBD1
v_call: TRBV28
clone_size: few
j_call: TRBJ2-1
cdr3_nt: TGTGCCAGCAGTACGGGACAGAGCTACAATGAGCAGTTCTTC
cdr3_aa: CASSTGQSYNEQFF

d_call: .
v_call: TRBV7-3
clone_size: .
j_call: TRBJ2-2
cdr3_nt: TGTGCCAGCCAGGGCACCGGGGAGCTGTTTTTT
cdr3_aa: CASQGTGELFF

d_call: TRBD1
v_call: TRBV15
clone_size: .
j_call: TRBJ2-1
cdr3_nt: TGTGCCACCAAACGGGGACAGGGGGCGAATGAGCAGTTCTTC
cdr3_aa: CATKRGQGANEQFF

d_call: .
v_call: TRBV5-1
clone_size: few
j_call: TRBJ1-2
cdr3_nt: TGCGCCAGCAGCTTGGTGGGCCGTGGCTACACCTTC
cdr3_aa: CASSLVGRGYTF

d_call: .
v_call: TRBV6-5
clone_size: .
j_call: TRBJ2-2
cdr3_nt: TGTGCCAGCAGTTACCATCCCAGCGCGAACACCGGGGAGCTGTTTTTT
cdr3_aa: CASSYHPSANTGELFF

d_call: TRBD2
v_call: TRBV19
clone_size: .
j_call: TRBJ2-1
cdr3_nt: TGTGCCAGTAGTACGGGACTAGCGGGAGGGGTTGAGCAGTTCTTC
cdr3_aa: CASSTGLAGGVEQFF

d_call: TRBD2
v_call: TRBV18
clone_size: .
j_call: TRBJ2-5
cdr3_nt: TGTGCCAGCTCATTCACGGGACTAGCGGGATTTCAAGAGACCCAGTACTTC
cdr3_aa: CASSFTGLAGFQETQYF

d_call: .
v_call: TRBV27
clone_size: .
j_call: TRBJ2-7
cdr3_nt: TGTGCCAGCAGAACAGGTAGCTCCTACGAGCAGTACTTC
cdr3_aa: CASRTGSSYEQYF

d_call: .
v_call: TRBV5-1
clone_size: .
j_call: TRBJ1-1
cdr3_nt: TGCGCCAGCAGCTTAGATACCGGGACATTGAACACTGAAGCTTTCTTT
cdr3_aa: CASSLDTGTLNTEAFF

d_call: TRBD2
v_call: TRBV7-2
clone_size: .
j_call: TRBJ2-7
cdr3_nt: TGTGCCAGCAGCTTAGGATCCGGGAGGGCTAGAGAGCAGTACTTC
cdr3_aa: CASSLGSGRAREQYF

d_call: TRBD2
v_call: TRBV7-2
clone_size: few
j_call: TRBJ2-3
cdr3_nt: TGTGCCAGCAGCTTAGTTTCTCTAGCGGGAGGGCCATGGACGCAGTATTTT
cdr3_aa: CASSLVSLAGGPWTQYF

d_call: .
v_call: TRBV2
clone_size: few
j_call: TRBJ1-5
cdr3_nt: TGTGCCAGCAGAGAATCGGGAGGGAAGAATCAGCCCCAGCATTTT
cdr3_aa: CASRESGGKNQPQHF

d_call: .
v_call: TRBV19
clone_size: once
j_call: TRBJ2-3
cdr3_nt: TGTGCCAGTAGTTCACTGGATACGCAGTATTTT
cdr3_aa: CASSSLDTQYF

d_call: TRBD2
v_call: TRBV5-1
clone_size: .
j_call: TRBJ2-5
cdr3_nt: TGCGCCAGCAGCTGGGGGACTAGCGGGACTACCCAAGAGACCCAGTACTTC
cdr3_aa: CASSWGTSGTTQETQYF

d_call: TRBD1
v_call: TRBV5-1
clone_size: few
j_call: TRBJ1-1
cdr3_nt: TGCGCCAGCAGCCCCGCGGACAGGGGCCGGAACACTGAAGCTTTCTTT
cdr3_aa: CASSPADRGRNTEAFF

d_call: TRBD1
v_call: TRBV7-9
clone_size: .
j_call: TRBJ2-7
cdr3_nt: TGTGCCAGCAGCATAGGACAGGGAACCTACGAGCAGTACTTC
cdr3_aa: CASSIGQGTYEQYF

d_call: TRBD2
v_call: TRBV28
clone_size: few
j_call: TRBJ2-5
cdr3_nt: TGTGCCAGCAGTTTTCCGCTAGCGGGCAGCCAAGAGACCCAGTACTTC
cdr3_aa: CASSFPLAGSQETQYF

d_call: TRBD1
v_call: TRBV7-9
clone_size: .
j_call: TRBJ2-7
cdr3_nt: TGTGCCAGCAGCTCCGACAGGGACCTCTCCTACGAGCAGTACTTC
cdr3_aa: CASSSDRDLSYEQYF

d_call: TRBD1
v_call: TRBV18
clone_size: .
j_call: TRBJ2-1
cdr3_nt: TGTGCCAGCTCACAGGACAGGGCACCTGAGCAGTTCTTC
cdr3_aa: CASSQDRAPEQFF

d_call: .
v_call: TRBV27
clone_size: .
j_call: TRBJ2-7
cdr3_nt: TGTGCCAGCCGTGGGCTCTTGATCTACGAGCAGTACTTC
cdr3_aa: CASRGLLIYEQYF

d_call: .
v_call: TRBV7-2
clone_size: .
j_call: TRBJ2-3
cdr3_nt: TGTGCCAGCAGCAGGGAGTCCATCACAGATACGCAGTATTTT
cdr3_aa: CASSRESITDTQYF

d_call: .
v_call: TRBV23-1
clone_size: .
j_call: TRBJ2-7
cdr3_nt: TGCGCCAGCAGTCAATCGAGGTCCGGGGATGGGTCCTACGAGCAGTACTTC
cdr3_aa: CASSQSRSGDGSYEQYF

d_call: TRBD1
v_call: TRBV6-5
clone_size: few
j_call: TRBJ2-7
cdr3_nt: TGTGCCAGCAGGCGACAGGGGAACTACGAGCAGTACTTC
cdr3_aa: CASRRQGNYEQYF

d_call: .
v_call: TRBV28
clone_size: few
j_call: TRBJ1-3
cdr3_nt: TGTGCCAGCAGTTTTCGGTTCTCTGGAAACACCATATATTTT
cdr3_aa: CASSFRFSGNTIYF

d_call: .
v_call: TRBV9
clone_size: .
j_call: TRBJ1-1
cdr3_nt: TGTGCCAGCAGCCTACAGGGATTCGGCACTGAAGCTTTCTTT
cdr3_aa: CASSLQGFGTEAFF

d_call: TRBD2
v_call: TRBV4-3
clone_size: .
j_call: TRBJ2-3
cdr3_nt: TGCGCCAGCAGCCAAGCCCCTTTGCGGGGGTTGGGGGATACGCAGTATTTT
cdr3_aa: CASSQAPLRGLGDTQYF

d_call: TRBD2
v_call: TRBV13
clone_size: .
j_call: TRBJ2-7
cdr3_nt: TGTGCCAGCAGCTTAGCTAGCGGGGGATCCTACGAGCAGTACTTC
cdr3_aa: CASSLASGGSYEQYF

d_call: TRBD2
v_call: TRBV7-9
clone_size: .
j_call: TRBJ2-3
cdr3_nt: TGTGCCAGCACCCTAGCGGGCCTGCGCACAGATACGCAGTATTTT
cdr3_aa: CASTLAGLRTDTQYF

d_call: .
v_call: TRBV18
clone_size: .
j_call: TRBJ1-2
cdr3_nt: TGTGCCAGCTCACCACCACGGAGCAGCTATGGCTACACCTTC
cdr3_aa: CASSPPRSSYGYTF

d_call: TRBD2
v_call: TRBV4-3
clone_size: .
j_call: TRBJ2-5
cdr3_nt: TGCGCCAGCAGCCAAGACCCAGGACTAGCGGGGGGAAAGACCCAGTACTTC
cdr3_aa: CASSQDPGLAGGKTQYF

d_call: .
v_call: TRBV19
clone_size: .
j_call: TRBJ2-1
cdr3_nt: TGTGCCAGTAGTTACCTGCAGGGATATGAGCAGTTCTTC
cdr3_aa: CASSYLQGYEQFF

d_call: TRBD1
v_call: TRBV2
clone_size: .
j_call: TRBJ1-1
cdr3_nt: TGTGCCAGCAGTGAAGCAGGTACAGGGGTGGTTAAAATCGAAGCTTTCTTT
cdr3_aa: CASSEAGTGVVKIEAFF

d_call: TRBD2
v_call: TRBV28
clone_size: few
j_call: TRBJ2-7
cdr3_nt: TGTGCCAGCAGTTTGTACTGGACTAGCGGGAGCTACGAGCAGTACTTC
cdr3_aa: CASSLYWTSGSYEQYF

d_call: .
v_call: TRBV28
clone_size: few
j_call: TRBJ2-5
cdr3_nt: TGTGCCAGCAGTTTCGCGGTGGAGACCCAGTACTTC
cdr3_aa: CASSFAVETQYF

d_call: TRBD2
v_call: TRBV2
clone_size: .
j_call: TRBJ2-5
cdr3_nt: TGTGCCAGCACCGAGCGGGGGAGGAAGGAGACCCAGTACTTC
cdr3_aa: CASTERGRKETQYF

d_call: .
v_call: TRBV6-5
clone_size: .
j_call: TRBJ1-6
cdr3_nt: TGTGCCAGCAGCGATAATTCACCCCTCCACTTT
cdr3_aa: CASSDNSPLHF

d_call: .
v_call: TRBV25-1
clone_size: .
j_call: TRBJ1-1
cdr3_nt: TGTGCCAGCATCCCACAATCGGGTTGGGAGGCTTTCTTT
cdr3_aa: CASIPQSGWEAFF

d_call: TRBD1
v_call: TRBV30
clone_size: few
j_call: TRBJ1-6
cdr3_nt: TGTGCCTGGAGTCTCGGGACAGGGGTGATCGAGGCCCTCCACTTT
cdr3_aa: CAWSLGTGVIEALHF

d_call: .
v_call: TRBV6-6
clone_size: .
j_call: TRBJ1-1
cdr3_nt: TGTGCCAGCAGCTCTCAGAGGGCCCTCACTGAAGCTTTCTTT
cdr3_aa: CASSSQRALTEAFF

d_call: TRBD1
v_call: TRBV5-8
clone_size: few
j_call: TRBJ1-4
cdr3_nt: TGTGCCAGCAGCCGCGGGACAGGGATGGTACCCTACGAAAAACTGTTTTTT
cdr3_aa: CASSRGTGMVPYEKLFF

d_call: .
v_call: TRBV5-4
clone_size: .
j_call: TRBJ1-2
cdr3_nt: TGTGCCAGCAGCTTGGGAGATACCTATGGCTACACCTTC
cdr3_aa: CASSLGDTYGYTF

d_call: .
v_call: TRBV18
clone_size: few
j_call: TRBJ1-5
cdr3_nt: TGTGCCAGTAGGGCAGGGGAGCGCCAGCCCCAGCATTTT
cdr3_aa: CASRAGERQPQHF

d_call: .
v_call: TRBV7-2
clone_size: .
j_call: TRBJ2-5
cdr3_nt: TGTGCCAGCAGCTTGGCGGGCGGAGAGACCCAGTACTTC
cdr3_aa: CASSLAGGETQYF

d_call: .
v_call: TRBV10-3
clone_size: few
j_call: TRBJ2-7
cdr3_nt: TGTGCCACCCTCGGACAGCCGGCCTACGAGCAGTACTTC
cdr3_aa: CATLGQPAYEQYF

d_call: .
v_call: TRBV7-2
clone_size: few
j_call: TRBJ2-5
cdr3_nt: TGTGCCAGCAGCTCGGACAGAGAACAAGAGACCCAGTACTTC
cdr3_aa: CASSSDREQETQYF

d_call: .
v_call: TRBV5-6
clone_size: few
j_call: TRBJ2-7
cdr3_nt: TGTGCCAGCAGCTTGCCGCAGGACTACGAGCAGTACTTC
cdr3_aa: CASSLPQDYEQYF